One sample yielded the 22 T cell receptor beta chains listed below, sequenced in a study of breast tumors, draining lymph nodes, adjacent tissues. TCRdb re-called the multiplex PCR reads through MiXCR, storing one row per CDR3 protein. The data contain approximately 130,000 distinct CDR3 sequences, 21% of them singletons. Samples came from axillary lymph nodes draining the breast cancer. The sequencing sample was made of axillary lymph node tissue. The receptors here all came from a female donor with breast cancer. Some clones in this sample may be carry-over from other donors' samples.

Concerning this clonotype itself: One end of the junction is discordant with germline, which a read error may explain. This chain uses TRBV6-1 with TRBJ2-6; perhaps D is TRBD1 or TRBD2 (5 bases each). The CDR3 consists of 18 residues. Germline V CDR1 and CDR2: MNHNS, SASEGT. CDR3 sequence (DNA): TGTGCCAGCAGCCCCAACGCTGGGGAGATCTCTGGGGCCAACGTCCTGGCTTTC. Its translation is CASSPNAGEISGANVLAF.

This clonotype was detected ten times or more. This chain links TRBV11-2 with TRBJ2-7, with TRBD2 matching 8 bases. The germline gives CDR1 SGHAT, CDR2 FQNNGV. The CDR3 consists of 14 residues. Unmatched junction bases numbered 9, after V lost 6 bases and J lost 5 bases. The CDR3 DNA sequence: TGTGCCAGCAGTGTCGTCGGGAGGGCCAACGAGCAGTACTTC. Residues: CASSVVGRANEQYF.

This clonotype was detected a few times. The germline gene is not matched at one end of the junction; a read error may be the cause. The chain employs TRBV19 and TRBJ2-7; D is perhaps TRBD2 (5 bases). Germline V gives CDR1 LNHDA, CDR2 SQIVND (reference sequence). The CDR3 is 17 amino acids. The CDR3 is CASSPGVPNLESYEQHF. Here the CDR3 DNA reads TGTGCCAGTAGTCCCGGGGTCCCTAACCTCGAGAGCTACGAGCAGCACTTC.

This clonotype has ten or more counts. The chain is built from TRBV9 and TRBJ2-1; TRBD1 matches at 7 bases. The CDR3 length is 16 residues. Germline V gene data show CDR1 as SGDLS and CDR2 as YYNGEE. Unmatched junction bases numbered 5, after V lost 2 bases and J lost 0 bases. CDR3 sequence: CASSVAWTGSYNEQFF. The CDR3 DNA reads TGTGCCAGCAGCGTGGCTTGGACAGGCTCCTACAATGAGCAGTTCTTC.

Only a few counts were recorded for this clonotype. The chain couples TRBV28 to TRBJ1-2; no clear D. CDR3 length equals 13 residues. Germline V gene sequence: CDR1 MDHEN, CDR2 SYDVKM. Trimming shortened V by 1 base and J by 5 bases, and 8 bases separated the two germline ends. The CDR3 here is CASSLSDWYGYTF. CDR3 in DNA: TGTGCCAGCAGTTTATCAGACTGGTATGGCTACACCTTC.

In the case of this clonotype: This clone may be a read error of a much larger clone one base away. This rearrangement joins TRBV9 to TRBJ2-7; 9 positions agree with TRBD2. V dropped 6 bases and J dropped 2; count of bases not matched to a gene: 9. The CDR3 runs 15 residues. Germline V gene lookup returns CDR1 SGDLS and CDR2 YYNGEE. Here the CDR3 DNA reads TGTGCCAGCAACGAGGGGGGCGGGAGGGCCTACGAGCAGTACTTC. It translates to CASNEGGGRAYEQYF.

This clonotype was counted many times. This chain joins TRBV19 and TRBJ2-7; 10 positions match TRBD2. This CDR3 is built from 15 residues. Germline V CDR1 and CDR2: LNHDA, SQIVND (reference sequence). Trimming at V came to 5 bases and at J to 4 bases, leaving 8 bases not matched to a gene. The CDR3 DNA reads TGTGCCAGTAGTGCGCCGGGACTAGCGCAATACGAGCAGTACTTC. It codes for CASSAPGLAQYEQYF.

This clonotype was seen a handful of times. The CDR3 sequence: CASSLEFGTESNQPQHF. For the CDR3, the DNA is TGTGCCAGTAGTCTCGAATTTGGGACTGAATCTAATCAGCCCCAGCATTTT. V usage is TRBV19 and J usage is TRBJ1-5, with TRBD1 as a possible D gene (5 bases). This CDR3 is 17 amino acids long. Trimming cost V 5 bases and J 4 bases, with 21 bases left between them. Per the germline V gene, CDR1 is LNHDA and CDR2 is SQIVND (reference sequence).

There are many counts of this clonotype. The J gene is TRBJ2-5, the V gene TRBV14, with D perhaps TRBD1 or TRBD2 (5 bases each). Looked up from germline, CDR1 is SGHDN and CDR2 is FVKESK. Between the trimmed V and J ends, which lost 2 bases and 5 bases, there was a span of 12 bases. The CDR3 is 14 amino acids. CDR3 loop: CASSQRGPRETQYF. DNA of the CDR3: TGTGCCAGCAGCCAACGGGGCCCTCGGGAGACCCAGTACTTC.

This clonotype appeared many times. The chain has TRBV7-2 and TRBJ2-3; 12 nucleotides align to TRBD2. Losses at the gene ends were 4 bases for V and 5 bases for J; bases not matched to a gene: 1. The CDR3 sequence is 14 residues long. Per germline, CDR1 SGHTA and CDR2 FQGNSA. DNA for the CDR3: TGTGCCAGCAGCTCGGGACTAGCGGGAGATACGCAGTATTTT. Translated, it gives CASSSGLAGDTQYF.

In its sample, this clonotype was seen many times. This chain links TRBV5-1 with TRBJ2-1; D may be TRBD2 (6 bases). CDR1 and CDR2 from the germline V gene are SGHRS and YFSETQ. The CDR3 covers 15 residues. The V end was cut by 2 bases, the J end by 0 bases, with 9 bases between. The chain's CDR3 is CASSFGGTSYNEQFF. The CDR3 nucleotides read TGCGCCAGCAGCTTTGGCGGGACCTCCTACAATGAGCAGTTCTTC.

This clonotype was seen repeatedly, ten times or more. The chain has TRBV5-5 and TRBJ2-5; D perhaps matches TRBD2 (6 bases). V lost 0 bases and J 7 bases, leaving 19 bases between the germline ends. The CDR3 totals 16 residues. In germline, CDR1 is SGHKS, CDR2 YYEKEE (reference sequence). CDR3 bases: TGTGCCAGCAGCTTGGATCAGCAGAGCTCAGCGGGGACCCAGTACTTC. Protein product: CASSLDQQSSAGTQYF.

Comment on this clonotype: This may be a read error, as it is one base from a much larger clone. The chain combines TRBV27 with TRBJ2-7, with 7 nucleotides matching TRBD2. CDR3 length: 15 amino acids. Germline V gene sequence: CDR1 MNHEY, CDR2 SMNVEV (reference sequence). The DNA for the CDR3 is TGTGCCATCAGTTTTGGCGGGAGAGGCCCCTACGAGCAGTACTTC. It translates to CAISFGGRGPYEQYF.

V gene TRBV5-1 combines with J gene TRBJ2-6; D is perhaps TRBD2 (5 bases). The V end was cut by 9 bases, the J end by 1 base, with 17 bases between. The CDR3 covers 16 residues. Germline loops: CDR1 SGHRS, CDR2 YFSETQ. Here the CDR3 reads CATTHPGKSGANVLTF. For the CDR3, the DNA is TGCGCCACCACCCACCCCGGGAAATCTGGGGCCAACGTCCTGACTTTC. Using reference TRBV5-1 and TRBJ2-6 for the parts outside the CDR3, the full variable domain is KAGVTQTPRYLIKTRGQQVTLSCSPISGHRSVSWYQQTPGQGLQFLFEYFSETQRNKGNFPGRFSGRQFSNSRSEMNVSTLELGDSALYLCATTHPGKSGANVLTFGAGSRLTVL.

Details on this clonotype: Given a much more abundant clone one base away, this may be a read error. The gene calls are TRBV18 and TRBJ2-3; the D is unclear. CDR3 length: 14 amino acids. Per germline, CDR1 KGHSH and CDR2 LQKENI. V lost 2 bases and J 5 bases, leaving 11 bases between the germline ends. The CDR3 DNA reads TGTGCCAGCTCACCAGCGGCAGGAAGAGATACGCAGTATTTT. This translates into CASSPAAGRDTQYF.

At least ten counts were recorded for this clonotype. The CDR3 DNA is TGTGCCAGTGCTAGTGGATACAATGAGCAGTTCTTC. Its protein is CASASGYNEQFF. This chain joins TRBV19 and TRBJ2-1; D is ambiguous. The ends were cut back, 8 bases at V and 4 bases at J, with 9 bases in the middle. CDR1 and CDR2 (germline): LNHDA, SQIVND (reference sequence). The CDR3 totals 12 residues.

This clonotype was counted many times. The chain is built from TRBV7-8 and TRBJ2-3; 9 nucleotides line up with TRBD2. The CDR3 covers 14 residues. Germline CDR1 SGHVS, CDR2 FQNEAQ. Germline trimming cut 4 bases from V and 6 bases from J; bases unmatched to any gene: 5. CDR3 in DNA: TGTGCCAGCAGCTCTAGCGGGGTACTCGATACGCAGTATTTT. Its protein product is CASSSSGVLDTQYF. Based on the CDR3 plus reference TRBV7-8 and TRBJ2-3, the full variable domain is GAGVSQSPRYKVAKRGQDVALRCDPISGHVSLFWYQQALGQGPEFLTYFQNEAQLDKSGLPSDRFFAERPEGSVSTLKIQRTQQEDSAVYLCASSSSGVLDTQYFGPGTRLTVL.

This clonotype came up many times. The chain uses TRBV20-1 and TRBJ1-3; D not resolved. Trimming cost V 6 bases and J 0 bases, with 15 bases left between them. The CDR3 covers 15 residues. CDR1 is DFQATT and CDR2 is SNEGSKA in the germline V gene (reference sequence). The CDR3 reads CSALALRISGNTIYF. CDR3 nucleotides: TGCAGTGCGTTGGCCCTACGGATCTCTGGAAACACCATATATTTT.

This clonotype was seen many times. This chain connects TRBV5-6 to TRBJ2-7, with D tentatively TRBD1 or TRBD2 (5 bases each). CDR1 and CDR2 from the germline V gene are SGHDT and YYEEEE. The V gene lost 4 bases and the J gene lost 3 bases, with 32 bases spanning the gap. CDR3 size: 20 residues. CDR3 bases: TGTGCCAGCAGCAGAAAGTGGGGATACCGGGACCCCAATTCGAACTACGAGCAGTACTTC. Translation: CASSRKWGYRDPNSNYEQYF.

A single count supports this clonotype. Just one base apart from a much larger clone, this may be a read error. The rearrangement joins TRBV7-2 to TRBJ2-7; D may be TRBD1 (5 bases). Germline CDR1 and CDR2: SGHTA and FQGNSA. The CDR3 runs 16 residues. The CDR3 loop reads CVSSKRLGPSSYEQYF. In nucleotides, the CDR3 is TGTGTCAGCAGCAAAAGGCTGGGGCCGAGCTCCTACGAGCAGTACTTC.

V and J are TRBV11-1 and TRBJ2-1, with TRBD2 identical over 8 bases. Per germline, CDR1 SGHAT and CDR2 FQDESV (reference sequence). J was trimmed by 7 bases and V by 1 base; bases with no gene match: 6. This CDR3 is built from 15 residues. CDR3 DNA sequence: TGTGCCAGCAGCTTAGGAGCGGGAGTGCTTAATGAGCAGTTCTTC. Its protein product is CASSLGAGVLNEQFF.

This clonotype was counted at least ten times. The gene calls are TRBV19 and TRBJ2-1; tentatively, D is TRBD1 (6 bases). There are 18 residues in the CDR3. From germline, CDR1 is LNHDA and CDR2 SQIVND (reference sequence). Trimming took off 3 bases at V and 2 bases at J, with 20 bases between the two ends. The CDR3 is CASSIVRGSSGPYNEQFF. CDR3 nucleotide sequence: TGTGCCAGTAGTATTGTGAGGGGGTCGTCGGGCCCCTACAATGAGCAGTTCTTC.